This TCR beta chain was observed in a study of T cells in localized non-small cell lung cancer (dated by TCRdb to the early 2020s). Regarding the complete study: Comparing tumors with uninvolved tumor-adjacent lungs, the study looked at the T cell repertoires of 220 or so patients with early-stage NSCLC. The cohort comprised 200 to 300 treatment-naïve NSCLC patients with resected, localized lung tumors. The mean age of the NSCLC patients was under 70 years, with 130 or so men and around 110 women. Beyond this particular receptor, the publication reports: Because the study design was exploratory, TCR variables were selected using unadjusted p-values without false-discovery rate correction. Uninvolved tumor-adjacent lung showed the highest T cell clonality, higher than tumor, which suggests more focused antigenic responses in the uninvolved tumor-adjacent lung. Of the top 100 tumor clones, a median of about 53 were detected in paired uninvolved adjacent lung; approximately 30 were also among that lung's top 100. Multi-region tumor sequencing was not performed, so intratumor heterogeneity could not be excluded. Higher blood T cell density associated with longer overall survival, while higher adjacent-lung clonality associated with shorter survival.

Ends trimmed: V by 5 bases, J by 7 bases; bases unmatched to a gene: 12. Based on the germline V gene, the CDR1 and CDR2 sequences are MDHEN and SYDVKM. The CDR3 spans 17 residues, from the cysteine through the phenylalanine. Only CDR3 DNA is held: 51 bases, read in frame from base 1. Regarding this clone: No antigen is known for it. Qualities for individual bases were not recorded, and no much larger clone is one base off.

At diagnosis, peripheral blood, uninvolved tumor-adjacent lung and tumor were collected and stored as a combination of fresh-frozen and FFPE material. For TCR repertoire profiling, the blood samples were analyzed as peripheral blood mononuclear cells. TCR beta CDR3 regions were sequenced from DNA using the immunoSEQ Assay. In the source study's methods: To compute T cell density, TCR beta template counts were normalized to usable DNA, which was estimated by amplifying housekeeping genes. The preseqR package was used to estimate richness by extrapolating to 400,000 templates for PBMC samples and to 120,000 templates for tissue samples. Clonality was defined as one minus Pielou's evenness. To identify tissue-enriched TCRs, differential abundance testing was run on productive amino-acid clonotypes with a minimum total count of 5 and an alpha of 0.1. Repertoire overlap between compartments was quantified with the Jaccard Index and Morisita Overlap Index. GLIPH grouped TCR beta CDR3s together with public tetramer-defined viral CDR3s, and a viral motif had to include at least three viral sequences and also show V-gene enrichment. TCRdb took over this immuneACCESS table, retaining in-frame rearrangements with V and J assigned. Such tables are incomplete; in checked studies, under half of the missing clones stem from an unresolved V gene, and the remainder is unexplained. D and trimming were read from the DNA, whereas the V and J calls and clone size are those reported in that table. The table for this sample lists 100,000 or so clones; about nine tenths of them were counted only once. About 4% of the sample rests with the top ten.

This clonotype originated in a woman aged 40-69 years with stage II squamous cell lung carcinoma. The V and J genes are TRBV28 and TRBJ1-4; 11 central bases correspond to TRBD1. Source: PBMCs, taken before any cancer treatment. The CDR3 sequence is CASSRKRTGQGGEKLFF. The DNA is as follows: TGTGCCAGCAGTCGCAAGCGGACGGGACAGGGGGGTGAAAAACTGTTTTTT.